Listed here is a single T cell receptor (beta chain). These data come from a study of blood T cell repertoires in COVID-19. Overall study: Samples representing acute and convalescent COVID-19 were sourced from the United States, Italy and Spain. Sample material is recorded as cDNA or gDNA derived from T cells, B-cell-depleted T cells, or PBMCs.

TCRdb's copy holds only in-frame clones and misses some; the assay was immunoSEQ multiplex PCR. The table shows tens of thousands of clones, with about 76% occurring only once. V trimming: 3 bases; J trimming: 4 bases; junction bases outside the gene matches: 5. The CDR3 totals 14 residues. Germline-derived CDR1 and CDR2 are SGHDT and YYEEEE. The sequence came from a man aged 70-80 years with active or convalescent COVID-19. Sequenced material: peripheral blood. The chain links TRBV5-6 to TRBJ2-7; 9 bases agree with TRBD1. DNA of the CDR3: TGTGCCAGCAGCTCCGGACAGGGGAAATACGAGCAGTACTTC. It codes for CASSSGQGKYEQYF.